Listed here are 25 T cell receptor beta chains from one sample, sequenced in a study of long-term antiretroviral therapy in people with HIV. This was the immunoSEQ v3.0 assay at survey level. Assay used: immunoSEQ multiplex PCR; TCRdb lists only in-frame clones, some missing. The sample lists tens of thousands of clones; roughly four fifths were seen once. The sample here was unsorted PBMCs, taken 0.3 years after starting antiretroviral therapy. The receptor source for this set is a young man with HIV.

The chain recombines TRBV19 with TRBJ1-2, with 7 bases aligning to TRBD1. CDR3 length: 14 amino acids. In germline, CDR1 is LNHDA, CDR2 SQIVND (reference sequence). Germline trimming cut 2 bases from V and 9 bases from J; bases unmatched to any gene: 9. CDR3 sequence: CASSIRGGARSYTF. CDR3 bases: TGTGCCAGTAGTATAAGAGGGGGCGCACGGAGCTACACCTTC.

This clone was observed a few times. The V call is TRBV5-6, the J call TRBJ1-2; no definite D call. CDR1 is SGHDT and CDR2 is YYEEEE in the germline V gene. The V end lost 2 bases, the J end lost 3 bases, and 8 bases lay between the germline ends. CDR3 length: 13 amino acids. CDR3 loop: CASSFGQYYGYTF. DNA for the CDR3: TGTGCCAGCAGCTTCGGCCAATACTATGGCTACACCTTC.

This clone was observed once. CDR3 region: CASSLAVGSSYNEQFF. The CDR3 DNA sequence: TGTGCCAGCAGCTTAGCAGTGGGGAGCTCCTACAATGAGCAGTTCTTC. V is TRBV11-2 and J is TRBJ2-1, with D possibly TRBD2 on 5 matching bases. V was shortened by 1 base and J by 0 bases, with 10 bases between the two germline ends. This CDR3 contains 16 residues. CDR1 and CDR2 (germline): SGHAT, FQNNGV.

The chain recombines TRBV7-3 with TRBJ2-1; D is unclear. V was cut by 2 bases and J by 7 bases, with 6 bases left in between. CDR1 and CDR2 (germline): SGHTA, FQGTGA. CDR3 length: 12 amino acids. Here the CDR3 DNA reads TGTGCCAGCAGCTTAGACGGGAATGAGCAGTTCTTC. It encodes CASSLDGNEQFF.

The chain links TRBV29-1 to TRBJ1-2; TRBD1 matches at 10 bases. In germline, CDR1 is SQVTM, CDR2 ANQGSEA. V trimming: 5 bases; J trimming: 6 bases; junction bases outside the gene matches: 3. The CDR3 extends over 12 amino acids. In DNA form, the CDR3 reads TGCAGCGTTCGGACAGGGGGAGATGGCTACACCTTC. Translating it yields CSVRTGGDGYTF.

This chain uses TRBV18 with TRBJ1-1, with 7 bases matching TRBD1. This CDR3 is built from 15 residues. Trimming took 3 bases from V and 0 from J; bases not matched to a gene: 4. CDR1 is KGHSH, CDR2 LQKENI, per germline. CDR3 DNA: TGTGCCAGCTCACCCGGGACAGCTATGAACACTGAAGCTTTCTTT. Its protein is CASSPGTAMNTEAFF.

The chain employs TRBV19 and TRBJ1-5, with 8 bases identical to TRBD1. CDR3 size: 16 residues. Trimming removed 7 bases from V and 1 base from J; junction bases left unmatched: 9. Looked up from germline, CDR1 is LNHDA and CDR2 is SQIVND (reference sequence). DNA for the CDR3: TGTGCCAGTACCAAAGGACAGGGCGCGAGCAATCAGCCCCAGCATTTT. Protein: CASTKGQGASNQPQHF.

The chain recombines TRBV15 with TRBJ1-2; 10 bases line up with TRBD1. Germline V gives CDR1 LNHNV, CDR2 YYDKDF (reference sequence). This CDR3 spans 13 amino acids. Trimming at V came to 9 bases and at J to 5 bases, leaving 6 bases not matched to a gene. The CDR3, as DNA: TGTGCCACTGGCTTGGGACAGGGGTATGGCTACACCTTC. Translated: CATGLGQGYGYTF.

This chain links TRBV9 with TRBJ2-3, with 7 bases aligning to TRBD2. The CDR3 runs 16 residues. Germline V gives CDR1 SGDLS, CDR2 YYNGEE. The V and J ends lost 2 bases and 2 bases, in that order; junction bases with no gene match: 8. CDR3 coding DNA: TGTGCCAGCAGCGTCCGACCCCTAGCGGCCACAGATACGCAGTATTTT. Translated, it gives CASSVRPLAATDTQYF.

The chain employs TRBV18 and TRBJ1-2; 7 bases match TRBD1. This CDR3 has 16 amino acids. Looked up from germline, CDR1 is KGHSH and CDR2 is LQKENI. The V and J ends lost 4 bases and 6 bases, in that order; junction bases with no gene match: 14. The CDR3 DNA sequence: TGTGCCAGCTCACGAGGGACAGCTTCGTCCCCGGATGGCTACACCTTC. Translation: CASSRGTASSPDGYTF.

V usage is TRBV4-1 and J usage is TRBJ1-1; D is uncertain. In germline, CDR1 is MGHRA, CDR2 YSYEKL. Deletions cut 0 bases from V and 0 bases from J, with 11 bases between. CDR3 size: 16 residues. The CDR3 region is CASSQELGQMNTEAFF. The CDR3 DNA reads TGCGCCAGCAGCCAAGAACTAGGGCAGATGAACACTGAAGCTTTCTTT.

As for this clone: The identical CDR3 is also encoded by other nucleotide sequences in the sample. The rearrangement uses TRBV5-6 and TRBJ2-1, with D unresolved. Trimming cost V 0 bases and J 6 bases, with 4 bases left between them. The CDR3 is 12 amino acids. The germline V gene encodes CDR1 SGHDT and CDR2 YYEEEE. The CDR3 is CASSLGPNEQFF. The CDR3 DNA reads as TGTGCCAGCAGCTTGGGTCCCAATGAGCAGTTCTTC.

The chain joins TRBV4-2 to TRBJ2-7; tentatively, D is TRBD1 (6 bases). The germline V gene encodes CDR1 LGHNA and CDR2 YNFKEQ. V was shortened by 1 base and J by 0 bases, with 19 bases between the two germline ends. This CDR3 contains 18 residues. The CDR3 nucleotides read TGTGCCAGCAGCCAAGGGAGAGGGGTAGGGGGTTTCTCCTACGAGCAGTACTTC. This translates into CASSQGRGVGGFSYEQYF.

The V gene is TRBV28, the J gene TRBJ1-3; D not resolved. The germline CDR1 and CDR2 sequences are MDHEN and SYDVKM. This CDR3 has 18 amino acids. The V end lost 2 bases, the J end lost 1 base, and 18 bases lay between the germline ends. DNA for the CDR3: TGTGCCAGCAGTTTACACCTTGGCCGGGGAGCATCTGGAAACACCATATATTTT. Its protein is CASSLHLGRGASGNTIYF.

The V gene is TRBV4-1, the J gene TRBJ2-7, with 9 positions matching TRBD1. V lost 2 bases, J lost 6 bases, and 11 bases stayed unmatched. Germline V lookup: CDR1 MGHRA, CDR2 YSYEKL. The CDR3 consists of 16 residues. CDR3 nucleotides: TGCGCCAGCAGCCAACACCCGGACAGGGGCAAGGGCGAGCAGTACTTC. It encodes CASSQHPDRGKGEQYF.

The gene calls are TRBV6-5 and TRBJ2-1; TRBD2 matches at 12 bases. This CDR3 is built from 15 residues. The V segment lost 5 bases and the J segment 10 bases; nucleotides outside the gene matches: 9. Germline loops: CDR1 MNHEY, CDR2 SVGAGI. The CDR3 bases are TGTGCCAGCAGTCCCCCTAGCGGGGGGGCTCGGGAGCAGTTCTTC. It encodes CASSPPSGGAREQFF.

Only one count was recorded for this clone. The rearrangement joins TRBV6-5 to TRBJ1-1, with 12 bases matching TRBD1. CDR1 and CDR2 from the germline V gene are MNHEY and SVGAGI. Unmatched junction bases numbered 3, after V lost 5 bases and J lost 8 bases. The CDR3 is made up of 13 amino acids. CDR3 loop: CASSAGQGAEAFF. The CDR3 DNA is TGTGCCAGCAGTGCGGGACAGGGGGCGGAAGCTTTCTTT.

This clone has just a few counts. V is TRBV9 and J is TRBJ1-1, with no clear D. The CDR3 totals 11 residues. The V end lost 5 bases, the J end lost 4 bases, and 6 bases lay between the germline ends. CDR1 SGDLS and CDR2 YYNGEE come from the germline V gene. The CDR3 here is CASRRGTEAFF. The CDR3 DNA reads TGTGCCAGCAGACGTGGCACTGAAGCTTTCTTT.

This clone was counted only a few times. The CDR3 bases are TGTGCCAGCAGTGATGTCGGGACAGCTAATTCACCCCTCCACTTT. This gives the protein CASSDVGTANSPLHF. The rearrangement links TRBV6-1 to TRBJ1-6, with 7 bases identical to TRBD1. V trimming: 3 bases; J trimming: 6 bases; junction bases outside the gene matches: 5. Germline-derived CDR1 and CDR2 are MNHNS and SASEGT. The CDR3 is 15 residues long.

The chain couples TRBV5-6 to TRBJ2-1, with TRBD1 matching 7 bases. V was clipped by 3 bases and J by 5 bases; unmatched bases: 5. The CDR3 covers 14 residues. Germline assignment: CDR1 SGHDT and CDR2 YYEEEE. The CDR3 loop is CASSSGTDHNEQFF. The CDR3, as DNA: TGTGCCAGCAGCTCCGGGACAGACCACAATGAGCAGTTCTTC.

This clone was counted once. This rearrangement joins TRBV7-9 to TRBJ1-5; D unresolved. The CDR3 sequence is 18 residues long. Germline V gives CDR1 SEHNR, CDR2 FQNEAQ (reference sequence). The V and J ends lost 3 bases and 0 bases respectively, with 18 bases between them. DNA for the CDR3: TGTGCCAGCAGCTTCTCCGGGCAGGAGAGAGGTAGCAATCAGCCCCAGCATTTT. Translating it yields CASSFSGQERGSNQPQHF.

The chain joins TRBV11-1 to TRBJ2-7, with D unclear. Trimming pared 5 bases from V and 7 bases from J, leaving 9 bases between. The germline V gene encodes CDR1 SGHAT and CDR2 FQDESV (reference sequence). The CDR3 covers 11 residues. CDR3 region: CASSLLTEQYF. The CDR3 DNA reads as TGTGCCAGCAGCCTACTTACTGAGCAGTACTTC.

The genes are TRBV28 and TRBJ1-2; possibly TRBD1 for D (6 bases). The V end was cut by 6 bases, the J end by 10 bases, with 15 bases between. The CDR3 length is 12 residues. The V gene's germline CDR1 is MDHEN and CDR2 SYDVKM. The CDR3: CASSRREGDYTF. The CDR3 coding sequence is TGTGCCAGCAGCCGCCGGGAGGGGGACTACACCTTC.

The V call is TRBV7-2, the J call TRBJ2-7, with D perhaps assigned TRBD1 or TRBD2 (5 bases each). The V and J ends lost 2 bases and 2 bases respectively, with 19 bases between them. Germline values: CDR1 SGHTA, CDR2 FQGNSA. The length of the CDR3 is 17 residues. The CDR3 region is CASSLRGLGEITYEQYF. CDR3 bases: TGTGCCAGCAGCTTAAGGGGTCTAGGGGAGATAACCTACGAGCAGTACTTC.

This rearrangement joins TRBV7-9 to TRBJ1-3; D is uncertain. The CDR3 has 12 residues. Trimming removed 5 bases at V and 4 bases at J, with 6 bases between. Per the germline V gene, CDR1 is SEHNR and CDR2 is FQNEAQ (reference sequence). The CDR3 loop reads CASSLEGNTIYF. CDR3 sequence (DNA): TGTGCCAGCAGCCTAGAGGGAAACACCATATATTTT.